A single sample gave rise to the 9 T cell receptor beta chains below, sequenced in a study of early T cells in non-severe SARS-CoV-2 infection. TCRdb fed the 5' RACE reads into MiXCR, producing one record per CDR3 protein. Of about 72,000 distinct CDR3 sequences listed, around a tenth are singletons. The sample was whole blood, taken at baseline. Receptors originate from an adult who was a healthcare worker with PCR-confirmed SARS-CoV-2 infection or an uninfected control (not recorded which).

This clonotype showed up just a few times. The chain links TRBV7-2 to TRBJ2-4, with TRBD1 matching over 9 bases. The CDR3 totals 16 residues. Germline trimming cut 6 bases from V and 0 bases from J; bases unmatched to any gene: 6. From germline, CDR1 is SGHTA and CDR2 FQGNSA. This chain's CDR3 is CASRQQGALAKNIQYF. The CDR3 DNA is TGTGCCAGCAGACAACAGGGGGCCCTAGCCAAAAACATTCAGTACTTC.

This clonotype was seen a few times. The rearrangement joins TRBV7-9 to TRBJ1-4; 8 nucleotides align to TRBD1. V dropped 5 bases and J dropped 3; count of bases not matched to a gene: 8. Germline values: CDR1 SEHNR, CDR2 FQNEAQ (reference sequence). The CDR3 length is 16 residues. The CDR3 DNA reads as TGTGCCAGCAGCCCTACTGGACAGGGCTCTAATGAAAAACTGTTTTTT. Translating it yields CASSPTGQGSNEKLFF.

Comments on this clonotype: This CDR3 is missing its conserved last phenylalanine or tryptophan, likely due to a read error. This chain uses TRBV4-1 with TRBJ2-1; a possible D gene is TRBD2 (6 bases). CDR3 length: 15 amino acids. V dropped 4 bases and J dropped 5 bases, with 15 bases sitting between them. Germline values: CDR1 MGHRA, CDR2 YSYEKL. This chain's CDR3 is CASSRSQTSDNEQFS. CDR3 DNA sequence: TGCGCCAGCAGCCGCTCCCAGACTAGTGACAATGAGCAGTTCTCC.

This sequence joins TRBV6-2 or TRBV6-3 and TRBJ2-3; D is perhaps TRBD1 or TRBD2 (5 bases each). The CDR3 totals 12 residues. Trimming stripped 5 bases from V and 13 bases from J, with 16 bases between. In germline, CDR1 is MNHEY, CDR2 SVGEGT. CDR3 region: CASSNRDQAEYF. The CDR3 bases are TGTGCCAGCAGTAACCGGGACCAGGCAGAGTATTTT.

The chain carries TRBV5-5 and TRBJ2-3, with D tentatively TRBD1 or TRBD2 (5 bases each). Germline V gene lookup returns CDR1 SGHKS and CDR2 YYEKEE (reference sequence). CDR3 length: 13 amino acids. Trimming shortened V by 4 bases and J by 4 bases, and 10 bases separated the two germline ends. CDR3 in amino acids: CASSARDPDTQYF. The CDR3 DNA reads TGTGCCAGCAGCGCCCGGGACCCAGATACGCAGTATTTT. Using reference TRBV5-5 and TRBJ2-3 for the parts outside the CDR3, the full variable domain is DAGVTQSPTHLIKTRGQQVTLRCSPISGHKSVSWYQQVLGQGPQFIFQYYEKEERGRGNFPDRFSARQFPNYSSELNVNALLLGDSALYLCASSARDPDTQYFGPGTRLTVL.

This clonotype was recorded a few times. The rearrangement uses TRBV19 and TRBJ2-7, with D maybe TRBD2 (6 bases). Germline assignment: CDR1 LNHDA and CDR2 SQIVND (reference sequence). The length of the CDR3 is 15 residues. The V end was cut by 3 bases, the J end by 5 bases, with 17 bases between. CDR3 region: CASSISGTGANEQYF. The CDR3 DNA follows: TGTGCCAGTAGTATCTCCGGGACTGGAGCCAACGAGCAGTACTTC.

This clonotype was counted ten times or more. V usage is TRBV20-1 and J usage is TRBJ1-1; 8 positions agree with TRBD1. This CDR3 has 15 residues. Germline CDR1 and CDR2: DFQATT and SNEGSKA (reference sequence). The V gene end was trimmed by 0 bases and the J gene end by 2 bases; junction bases not matched to a gene: 5. CDR3 sequence (DNA): TGCAGTGCTAGAGAAAGGACAGGGACTAACACTGAAGCTTTCTTT. It is translated as CSARERTGTNTEAFF.

This clonotype came up a few times. The chain uses TRBV11-2 and TRBJ2-7, with 14 positions matching TRBD2. CDR3 length equals 15 residues. Germline CDR1 SGHAT, CDR2 FQNNGV. The V and J ends lost 2 bases and 6 bases, in that order; junction bases with no gene match: 3. The CDR3: CASSLQGLAGAEQYF. The CDR3 DNA follows: TGTGCCAGCAGCTTACAGGGACTAGCGGGGGCCGAGCAGTACTTC.

This clonotype was recorded at least ten times. The chain joins TRBV13 to TRBJ2-2, with TRBD1 matching 9 bases. The V segment lost 2 bases and the J segment 7 bases; nucleotides outside the gene matches: 8. The CDR3 is 16 residues long. Germline V gene lookup returns CDR1 PRHDT and CDR2 FYEKMQ (reference sequence). Here the CDR3 reads CASSLYGTGRGGELFF. CDR3 DNA: TGTGCCAGCAGCTTATACGGGACAGGGAGAGGCGGGGAGCTGTTTTTT. Full variable domain (outside the CDR3, taken from reference TRBV13 and TRBJ2-2): AAGVIQSPRHLIKEKRETATLKCYPIPRHDTVYWYQQGPGQDPQFLISFYEKMQSDKGSIPDRFSAQQFSDYHSELNMSSLELGDSALYFCASSLYGTGRGGELFFGEGSRLTVL.